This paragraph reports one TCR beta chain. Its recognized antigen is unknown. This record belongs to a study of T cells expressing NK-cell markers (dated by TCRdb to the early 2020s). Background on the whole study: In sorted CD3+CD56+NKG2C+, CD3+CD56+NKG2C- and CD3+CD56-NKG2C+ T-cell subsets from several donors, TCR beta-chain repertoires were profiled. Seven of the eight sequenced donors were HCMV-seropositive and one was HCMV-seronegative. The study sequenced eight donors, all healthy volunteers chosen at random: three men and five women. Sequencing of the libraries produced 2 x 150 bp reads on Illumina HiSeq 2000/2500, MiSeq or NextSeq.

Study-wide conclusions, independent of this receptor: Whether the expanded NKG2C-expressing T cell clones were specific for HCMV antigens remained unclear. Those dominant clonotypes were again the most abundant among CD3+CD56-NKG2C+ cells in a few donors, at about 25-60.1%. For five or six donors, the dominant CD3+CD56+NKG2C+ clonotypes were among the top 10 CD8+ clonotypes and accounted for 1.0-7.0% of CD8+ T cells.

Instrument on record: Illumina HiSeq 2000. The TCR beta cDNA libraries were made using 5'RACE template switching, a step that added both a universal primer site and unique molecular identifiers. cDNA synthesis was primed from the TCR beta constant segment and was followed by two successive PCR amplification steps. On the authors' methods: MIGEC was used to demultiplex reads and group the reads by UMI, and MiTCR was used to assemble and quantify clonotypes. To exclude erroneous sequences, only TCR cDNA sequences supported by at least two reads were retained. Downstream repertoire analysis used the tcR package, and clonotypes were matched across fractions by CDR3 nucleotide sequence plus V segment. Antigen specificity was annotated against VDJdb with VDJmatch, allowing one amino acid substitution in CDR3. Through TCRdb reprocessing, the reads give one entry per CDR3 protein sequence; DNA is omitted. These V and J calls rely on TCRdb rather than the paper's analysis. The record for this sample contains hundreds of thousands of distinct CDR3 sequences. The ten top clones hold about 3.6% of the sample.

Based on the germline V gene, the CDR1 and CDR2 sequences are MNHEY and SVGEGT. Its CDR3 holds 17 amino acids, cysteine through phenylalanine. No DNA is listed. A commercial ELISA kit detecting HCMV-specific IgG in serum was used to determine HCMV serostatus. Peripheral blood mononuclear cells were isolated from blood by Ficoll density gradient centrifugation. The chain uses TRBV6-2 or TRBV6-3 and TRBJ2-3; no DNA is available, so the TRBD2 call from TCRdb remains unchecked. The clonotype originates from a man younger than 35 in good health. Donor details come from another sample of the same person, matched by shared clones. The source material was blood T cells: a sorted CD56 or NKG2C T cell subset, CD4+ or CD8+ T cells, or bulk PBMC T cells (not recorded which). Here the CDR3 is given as CASRPLTTSGNLDTQYF.